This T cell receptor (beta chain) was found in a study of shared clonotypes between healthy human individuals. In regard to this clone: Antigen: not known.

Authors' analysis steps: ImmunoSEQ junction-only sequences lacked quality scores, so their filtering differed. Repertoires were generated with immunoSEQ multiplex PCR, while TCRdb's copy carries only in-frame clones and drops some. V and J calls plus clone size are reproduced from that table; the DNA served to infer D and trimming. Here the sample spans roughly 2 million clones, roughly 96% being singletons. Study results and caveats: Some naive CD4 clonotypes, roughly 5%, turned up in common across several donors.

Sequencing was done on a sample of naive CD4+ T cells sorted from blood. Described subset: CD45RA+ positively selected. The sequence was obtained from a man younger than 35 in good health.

The CDR3 spells CASKRDPTGNTIYF. In nucleotides, the CDR3 is TGTGCCAGCAAGCGTGACCCCACTGGAAACACCATATATTTT. The rearrangement uses TRBV9 and TRBJ1-3, with D uncertain. This CDR3 spans 14 amino acids. V lost 6 bases, J lost 2 bases, and 12 bases lay in between. CDR1 is SGDLS and CDR2 is YYNGEE in the germline V gene.